This TCR beta chain was found in a study of cytomegalovirus exposure and HLA in healthy donors. On the study more broadly: Assignment to the Caucasian-associated ancestry cluster applied to approximately 80% of the approximately 400 genotyped donors. Study-wide points: Sequencing probably produced one cluster of sequence variants that were highly shared. TCR beta sequences numbering 15,000 to 20,000 were associated with HLA alleles at 0.05 false discovery rate in a later analysis.

The PCR made use of 60 Vbeta and 13 Jbeta primers. Only in-frame clones appear in the TCRdb table, and some are missing; sequencing was by immunoSEQ multiplex PCR. This sample carries 130,000 or so clones, roughly three quarters of them seen once, and the ten largest clones take over 0.9%. As to this clone: What it binds is not known.

Sequencing was done on a sample of PBMCs. The sequence came from a woman aged 60-70 years in good health and CMV-seronegative.

The CDR3 DNA sequence: TGTGCCAGCAGTTTGGGCCGGTCACTAGCCAAAAACATTCAGTACTTC. As protein: CASSLGRSLAKNIQYF. The chain recombines TRBV28 with TRBJ2-4; D is undetermined. Germline assignment: CDR1 MDHEN and CDR2 SYDVKM. The ends were cut back, 3 bases at V and 0 bases at J, with 12 bases in the middle. The CDR3 is 16 amino acids.